The 19 T cell receptor beta chains presented below share a single source sample, sequenced in a study of cytomegalovirus exposure and HLA in healthy donors. The table came from immunoSEQ multiplex PCR; TCRdb's copy has only in-frame clones and leaves some out. Among about 360,000 clones listed, roughly 85% were seen once. The sequenced sample consisted of PBMCs. Receptors were obtained from a young woman in good health and CMV-seronegative.

The rearrangement uses TRBV7-8 and TRBJ2-3; TRBD2 aligns across 14 bases. V gave up 5 bases and J gave up 2 bases; unmatched junction bases: 6. The CDR3 is 17 residues long. Germline-derived CDR1 and CDR2 are SGHVS and FQNEAQ. CDR3 region: CASSPGLAGDSTDTQYF. The CDR3 nucleotides read TGTGCCAGCAGCCCGGGACTAGCGGGAGACTCCACAGATACGCAGTATTTT.

V gene TRBV13 combines with J gene TRBJ2-5; 13 bases are shared with TRBD2. CDR1 is PRHDT and CDR2 is FYEKMQ in the germline V gene (reference sequence). This CDR3 has 16 amino acids. V was clipped by 3 bases and J by 2 bases; unmatched bases: 3. DNA for the CDR3: TGTGCCAGCAGCTTTCTGACTAGCGGGGGGCAAGAGACCCAGTACTTC. It is translated as CASSFLTSGGQETQYF.

The rearrangement uses TRBV4-2 and TRBJ1-1; D possibly corresponds to TRBD1 (6 bases). The ends were cut back, 4 bases at V and 2 bases at J, with 11 bases in the middle. Germline loops: CDR1 LGHNA, CDR2 YNFKEQ. The CDR3 spans 14 residues. Here the CDR3 DNA reads TGTGCCAGCAGCCTTTCCAGGGGAAACACTGAAGCTTTCTTT. This encodes CASSLSRGNTEAFF.

The chain employs TRBV19 and TRBJ1-2; TRBD1 might be the D (5 bases). Germline V CDR1 and CDR2: LNHDA, SQIVND (reference sequence). The CDR3 loop spans 14 amino acids. V was clipped by 5 bases and J by 4 bases, with 14 bases between them. The CDR3 here is CASSSDILRYGYTF. The CDR3 region has the DNA TGTGCCAGTAGTTCGGACATCCTGCGCTATGGCTACACCTTC.

The chain recombines TRBV27 with TRBJ2-1; 7 nucleotides match TRBD2. The CDR3 is 15 residues long. The V and J ends lost 5 bases and 6 bases, in that order; junction bases with no gene match: 10. Germline V gives CDR1 MNHEY, CDR2 SMNVEV (reference sequence). This CDR3 is CASSGGGSLGNEQFF. The CDR3 bases are TGTGCCAGCAGTGGCGGCGGGAGTTTGGGCAATGAGCAGTTCTTC.

The J gene is TRBJ1-4, the V gene TRBV18; 8 nucleotides agree with TRBD1. The V gene end was trimmed by 6 bases and the J gene end by 6 bases; junction bases not matched to a gene: 9. This CDR3 comprises 15 residues. Germline V lookup: CDR1 KGHSH, CDR2 LQKENI. The CDR3 sequence is CASSLGQGAYEKLFF. In DNA, the CDR3 is TGTGCCAGCTCCCTGGGCCAGGGGGCGTATGAAAAACTGTTTTTT.

The rearrangement uses TRBV7-9 and TRBJ1-1, with no clear D. Trimming cost V 5 bases and J 7 bases, with 8 bases left between them. The CDR3 length is 11 residues. Germline V gene data show CDR1 as SEHNR and CDR2 as FQNEAQ (reference sequence). The CDR3 here is CASSTPGEAFF. CDR3 bases: TGTGCCAGCAGCACACCGGGTGAAGCTTTCTTT. The full variable domain, completed using reference TRBV7-9 and TRBJ1-1, is DTGVSQNPRHKITKRGQNVTFRCDPISEHNRLYWYRQTLGQGPEFLTYFQNEAQLEKSRLLSDRFSAERPKGSFSTLEIQRTEQGDSAMYLCASSTPGEAFFGQGTRLTVV.

The rearrangement uses TRBV6-1 and TRBJ1-2, with 8 nucleotides matching TRBD1. The germline V gene has CDR1 MNHNS and CDR2 SASEGT. The CDR3 is 15 residues long. V lost 8 bases to trimming and J lost 7 bases; unmatched junction nucleotides: 15. CDR3 sequence reads: CASGDRLPLPGGYTF. CDR3 sequence (DNA): TGTGCCAGCGGGGACAGGTTACCTCTCCCGGGTGGCTACACCTTC.

The V and J genes are TRBV10-1 and TRBJ1-1; TRBD1 agrees at 7 bases. The CDR3 runs 20 residues. CDR1 and CDR2 from the germline V gene are WNHNN and SYGVQD (reference sequence). The trim removed 3 bases at V and 0 bases at J, leaving 19 bases unmatched. The CDR3 DNA is TGCGCCAGCAGTGACCTAAAGTCCCTTGGGGACAGCTCTTTGAACACTGAAGCTTTCTTT. This gives the protein CASSDLKSLGDSSLNTEAFF.

In the case of this clone: One end of the junction is discordant with germline, which a read error may explain. V is TRBV2 and J is TRBJ2-4; possibly TRBD2 for D (5 bases). This CDR3 has 11 amino acids. CDR1 and CDR2 (germline): SNHLY, FYNNEI. The DNA of the CDR3 is TGTGCCAGCAGTGAACGGGAAAAAAACCACTTC. Translation gives CASSEREKNHF.

The chain joins TRBV27 to TRBJ1-2; 8 nucleotides match TRBD1. After removal of 4 bases from V and 3 bases from J, the junction contained 13 bases not matched to a gene. The CDR3 totals 17 residues. In germline, CDR1 is MNHEY, CDR2 SMNVEV (reference sequence). The CDR3 region is CASSSEPRTGRYYGYTF. DNA for the CDR3: TGTGCCAGCAGTTCCGAACCCCGGACAGGGCGCTACTATGGCTACACCTTC.

The chain combines TRBV15 with TRBJ1-2; 8 bases line up with TRBD1. The CDR3 has 15 amino acids. After removal of 0 bases from V and 5 bases from J, the junction contained 5 bases not matched to a gene. Germline-derived CDR1 and CDR2 are LNHNV and YYDKDF (reference sequence). The CDR3, as DNA: TGTGCCACCAGCAGAGATACAGGGGGTCCATATGGCTACACCTTC. It yields the protein CATSRDTGGPYGYTF.

This chain uses TRBV28 with TRBJ1-1; D is possibly TRBD1 (6 bases). Germline lookup yields CDR1 MDHEN and CDR2 SYDVKM. This CDR3 region has 14 residues. V gave up 3 bases and J gave up 5 bases, with 13 bases separating them. The CDR3 DNA reads TGTGCCAGCAGTTTCCCCCAGGGGAGAACTGAAGCTTTCTTT. Translating it yields CASSFPQGRTEAFF.

The rearrangement links TRBV29-1 to TRBJ2-5; tentatively, D is TRBD2 (5 bases). CDR3 length equals 15 residues. Deletions cut 7 bases from V and 7 bases from J, with 25 bases between. CDR1 is SQVTM, CDR2 ANQGSEA, per germline. The DNA for the CDR3 is TGCAGCGCCGGAGAGGCAGCCAGAGTAGGGAGGACCCAGTACTTC. It encodes CSAGEAARVGRTQYF.

The chain combines TRBV5-1 with TRBJ2-2; 13 bases fit TRBD2. Germline CDR1 is SGHRS and CDR2 is YFSETQ. Trimming at V came to 4 bases and at J to 1 base, leaving 4 bases not matched to a gene. This CDR3 is built from 17 residues. The CDR3 region is CASSVTSGGRNTGELFF. The CDR3 region has the DNA TGCGCCAGCAGCGTGACTAGCGGGGGGAGGAACACCGGGGAGCTGTTTTTT.

The V and J genes are TRBV29-1 and TRBJ1-1; TRBD1 is a possible D gene (5 bases). Trimming pared 5 bases from V and 1 base from J, leaving 14 bases between. Germline V CDR1 and CDR2: SQVTM, ANQGSEA. The CDR3 has 14 amino acids. The CDR3 reads CSVTAVGGNTEAFF. CDR3 DNA sequence: TGCAGCGTTACCGCCGTGGGGGGGAACACTGAAGCTTTCTTT.

V and J are TRBV7-9 and TRBJ1-2, with 11 bases fitting TRBD1. Losses at the gene ends were 6 bases for V and 8 bases for J; bases not matched to a gene: 5. In germline, CDR1 is SEHNR, CDR2 FQNEAQ (reference sequence). The CDR3 spans 13 residues. The CDR3 DNA sequence: TGTGCCAGCAGAGAGGACAGGGGGCTGGGCTACACCTTC. It yields the protein CASREDRGLGYTF. Full variable domain (rest looked up from reference TRBV7-9 and TRBJ1-2): DTGVSQNPRHKITKRGQNVTFRCDPISEHNRLYWYRQTLGQGPEFLTYFQNEAQLEKSRLLSDRFSAERPKGSFSTLEIQRTEQGDSAMYLCASREDRGLGYTFGSGTRLTVV.

V and J are TRBV19 and TRBJ1-2; D remains ambiguous. CDR1 and CDR2 from the germline V gene are LNHDA and SQIVND (reference sequence). The CDR3 totals 11 residues. The germline V and J ends were trimmed by 11 bases and 8 bases, with 15 bases remaining between them. CDR3 nucleotides: TGTGCCTCTCGGGCGGGTATCGGCTACACCTTC. Amino acid sequence: CASRAGIGYTF.

The chain combines TRBV2 with TRBJ1-2, with D unresolved. Deletions cut 5 bases from V and 1 base from J, with 5 bases between. This CDR3 is built from 12 residues. Germline V lookup: CDR1 SNHLY, CDR2 FYNNEI. This CDR3 is CASSQVNYGYTF. CDR3 coding DNA: TGTGCCAGCAGTCAGGTTAACTATGGCTACACCTTC.